A selection of T cell receptor beta chains follows, all from one sample in a study of CD8 T cells in Susac syndrome. TCRdb passed the immunoSEQ multiplex PCR reads through MiXCR, listing each CDR3 protein once. Among roughly 180,000 distinct CDR3 sequences listed, approximately 94% were seen once. The sample comprised CD4+ T cells from PBMCs. These receptors were obtained from a human donor in good health. The CDR3 runs from the conserved cysteine through the conserved F or W.

v_call: TRBV18
cdr3_aa: CASSPGQGSSSQYF

v_call: TRBV29-1
cdr3_aa: CSVYLGTRDTQYF

v_call: TRBV7-3
cdr3_aa: CASSQLAGTDTQYF

v_call: TRBV5-4
cdr3_aa: CASTSPLAGNRYGYTF

v_call: TRBV9
cdr3_aa: CASSVRQGRTETQYF

v_call: TRBV30
cdr3_aa: CAWSAQLGGTEAFF

v_call: TRBV5-1
cdr3_aa: CASSLEGRVPQETQYF

v_call: TRBV2
cdr3_aa: CASSAGNTGELFF

v_call: TRBV19
cdr3_aa: CASSIDRNSPLNEQFF

v_call: TRBV30
cdr3_aa: CAWRDNQETQYF

v_call: TRBV11-2
cdr3_aa: CASRSTSGSSYNEQFF

v_call: TRBV15
cdr3_aa: CATSRDSMSARSYEQYF

v_call: TRBV18
cdr3_aa: CASSPDQIEQYF

v_call: TRBV27
cdr3_aa: CASSFSRGVFGYTF

v_call: TRBV5-4
cdr3_aa: CASGRGGNTEAFF

v_call: TRBV29-1
cdr3_aa: CSVEVRAGGVTDTQYF

v_call: TRBV4-2
cdr3_aa: CASSQVRILRLSYEQYF

v_call: TRBV11-2
cdr3_aa: CASSLGLRYEQYF

v_call: TRBV28
cdr3_aa: CASGQEQFF

v_call: TRBV7-2
cdr3_aa: CASRGKNTQYF

v_call: TRBV30
cdr3_aa: CAWSVSRTAMNTEAFF

v_call: TRBV20-1
cdr3_aa: CSARPPGQGSNQPQHF

v_call: TRBV4-2
cdr3_aa: CASSRGLAGAVEETQYF

v_call: TRBV4-3
cdr3_aa: CASSRERGAGEKLFF

v_call: TRBV9
cdr3_aa: CASSGQFQPQHF

v_call: TRBV20-1
cdr3_aa: CSAQPTATYEQYF

v_call: TRBV5-6
cdr3_aa: CASSDRDRGEKLFF

v_call: TRBV12-3/TRBV12-4
cdr3_aa: CASVPGLAGGGELFF

v_call: TRBV29-1
cdr3_aa: CSVGGGAYEQYF

v_call: TRBV12-3/TRBV12-4
cdr3_aa: CASSLAGRHEQYF

v_call: TRBV6-5
cdr3_aa: CASSPSGGRDEQFF

v_call: TRBV20-1
cdr3_aa: CSARDPRGASGMYNEQFF

v_call: TRBV9
cdr3_aa: CASSAREGVADTQYF

v_call: TRBV7-9
cdr3_aa: CASSLGLAVPDTQYF

v_call: TRBV30
cdr3_aa: CAWTSGAKNIQYF

v_call: TRBV29-1
cdr3_aa: CSVTGGGQNIQYF